This TCR beta chain comes out of a study of CD8+ T cells in alopecia areata. Treatment of the sample: oral pan-JAK inhibitor, 5-10 mg twice daily. V was cut by 0 bases and J by 2 bases, with 8 bases left in between. In germline, CDR1 is SNHLY, CDR2 FYNNEI. CDR3 length: 16 amino acids. RNA was isolated and reverse transcribed to cDNA, the sequencing template. Profiling relied on immunoSEQ multiplex PCR, and the TCRdb table lists in-frame clones only, not all of them. The sample contains about 180,000 clones, 50% to 75% of which appear only once. The sample was CD4+ T cells sorted from blood, taken at roughly week 55, from a patient treated with tofacitinib. The chain has TRBV2 and TRBJ2-6; no definite D call. The receptor comes from a human donor with alopecia areata. CDR3 loop: CASSEARTPGANVLTF. CDR3 DNA sequence: TGTGCCAGCAGTGAAGCGCGCACTCCTGGGGCCAACGTCCTGACTTTC.